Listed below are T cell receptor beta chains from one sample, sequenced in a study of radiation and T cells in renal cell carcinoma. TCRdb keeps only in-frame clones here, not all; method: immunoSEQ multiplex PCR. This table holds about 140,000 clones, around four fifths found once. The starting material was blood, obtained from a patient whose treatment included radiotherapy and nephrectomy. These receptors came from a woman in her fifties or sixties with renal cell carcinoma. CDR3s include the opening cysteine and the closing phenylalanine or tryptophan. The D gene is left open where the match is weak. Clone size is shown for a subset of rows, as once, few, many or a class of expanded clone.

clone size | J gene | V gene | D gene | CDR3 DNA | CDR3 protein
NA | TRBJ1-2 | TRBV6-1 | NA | TGTGCCAGCAGTGAAGAGGGGAGCTACACCTTC | CASSEEGSYTF
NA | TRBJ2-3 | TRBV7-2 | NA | TGTGCCAGCAGCTTCGACATCACAGATACGCAGTATTTT | CASSFDITDTQYF
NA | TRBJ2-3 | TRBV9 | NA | TGTGCCAGCAGCGTAGTAACAGATAGCACAGATACGCAGTATTTT | CASSVVTDSTDTQYF
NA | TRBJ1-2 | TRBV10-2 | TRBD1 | TGCGCCAGCAGTGACAGGGGGCCCTATGGCTACACCTTC | CASSDRGPYGYTF
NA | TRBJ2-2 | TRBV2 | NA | TGTGCCACCATGGGTCTCGCTGGCGGGGAGCTGTTTTTT | CATMGLAGGELFF
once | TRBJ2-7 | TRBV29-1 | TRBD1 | TGCAGCGCCAAAGATGACAGGGCCGAGCAGTACTTC | CSAKDDRAEQYF
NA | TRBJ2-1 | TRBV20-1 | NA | TGCAGTGCTGGCAAGAGGGAGCAGTTCTTC | CSAGKREQFF
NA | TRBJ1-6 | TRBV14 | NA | TGTGCCAGCAGCCCTGACATATTATCACCCCTCCACTTT | CASSPDILSPLHF
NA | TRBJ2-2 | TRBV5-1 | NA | TGCGCCAGCAGCTTGGGATCCGGGGCGAACACCGGGGAGCTGTTTTTT | CASSLGSGANTGELFF
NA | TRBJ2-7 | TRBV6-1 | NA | TGTGCCAGCAAAGTGGCGTACAGCACCTACGAGCAGTACTTC | CASKVAYSTYEQYF
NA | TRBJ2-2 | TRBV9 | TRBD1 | TGTGCCAGCAGCGTAGCCGGGACAGAACCCGGGGAGCTGTTTTTT | CASSVAGTEPGELFF
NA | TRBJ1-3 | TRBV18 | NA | TGTGCCAGCTCACCACCGGGGGTTGGAAACACCATATATTTT | CASSPPGVGNTIYF
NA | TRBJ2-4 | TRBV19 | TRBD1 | TGTGCCAGTAGTGGGCGACAGGGAAACATTCAGTACTTC | CASSGRQGNIQYF
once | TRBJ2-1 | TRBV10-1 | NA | TGCGCCAGCAGCTCAGGGCCATTCTACAATGAGCAGTTCTTC | CASSSGPFYNEQFF
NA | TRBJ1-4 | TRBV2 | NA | TGTGCCAGCAGGGGGACGGCCGATAATGAAAAACTGTTTTTT | CASRGTADNEKLFF
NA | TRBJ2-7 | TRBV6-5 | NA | TGTGCCAGCAGGGGGGCGGGGAAAACCGCCTCCGAGCAGTACTTC | CASRGAGKTASEQYF
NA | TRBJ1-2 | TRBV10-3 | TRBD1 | TGTGCCACTCAGGACAGGATGGGCTATGGCTACACCTTC | CATQDRMGYGYTF
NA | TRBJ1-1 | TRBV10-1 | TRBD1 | TGCGCCAGCAGGGAAGACAGGGATACTGAAGCTTTCTTT | CASREDRDTEAFF
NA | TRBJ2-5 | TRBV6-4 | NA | TGTGCCAGCAGTCCAGAACACAGCCGCCAAGAGACCCAGTACTTC | CASSPEHSRQETQYF
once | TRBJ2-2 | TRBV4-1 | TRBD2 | TGCGCCAGCAGCCAAGTCCTAGCGGGGGGGCCGGACACCGGGGAGCTGTTTTTT | CASSQVLAGGPDTGELFF
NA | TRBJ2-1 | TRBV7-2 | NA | TGTGCCAGCAGCTTAGTACTGGCGGAGCAGTTCTTC | CASSLVLAEQFF
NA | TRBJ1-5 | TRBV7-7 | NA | TGTGCTAGCAGCTTAGCGTCGCCCCTTTATCAGCCCCAGCATTTT | CASSLASPLYQPQHF
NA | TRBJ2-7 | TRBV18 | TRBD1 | TGTGCCAGCTCACCGCAAGGGGGCAGGGTGTCGAGCGAGCAGTACTTC | CASSPQGGRVSSEQYF
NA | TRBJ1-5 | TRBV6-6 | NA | TGTGCCAGCAGAGTCCCTGGTTTGGGTCAGCCCCAGCATTTT | CASRVPGLGQPQHF
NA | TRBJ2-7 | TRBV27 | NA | TGTGCCAGCAGTTCAAACTACGAGCAGTACTTC | CASSSNYEQYF
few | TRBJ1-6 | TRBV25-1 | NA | TGTGCCAGCAAAATCGGTAATTCACCCCTCCACTTT | CASKIGNSPLHF
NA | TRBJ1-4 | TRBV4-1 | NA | TGCGCCAGCAGCCAAGATTCCCGGGGCTCTAATGAAAAACTGTTTTTT | CASSQDSRGSNEKLFF
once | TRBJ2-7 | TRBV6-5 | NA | TGTGCCAGCAGTTACGGGGTCCCTCCCCCCGAGCAGTACTTC | CASSYGVPPPEQYF
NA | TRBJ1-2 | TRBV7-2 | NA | TGTGCCAGCAGCCGCGGTGGGGGCTATGGCTACACCTTC | CASSRGGGYGYTF
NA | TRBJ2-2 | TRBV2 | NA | TGTGCCAGCAGTGAATCCGGGGAGCTGTTTTTT | CASSESGELFF
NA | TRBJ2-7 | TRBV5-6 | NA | TGTGCCAGCAGCTTGGGCCGGCGGGACGAGCAGTACTTC | CASSLGRRDEQYF
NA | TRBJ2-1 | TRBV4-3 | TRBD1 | TGCGCCAGCAGCCGAAGAGAAGGGGACAGGGGTAATGAGCAGTTCTTC | CASSRREGDRGNEQFF
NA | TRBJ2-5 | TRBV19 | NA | TGTGCCAGTAGGCAAAGCTCCTGGGGAGAGACCCAGTACTTC | CASRQSSWGETQYF
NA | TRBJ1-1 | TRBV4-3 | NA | TGCGCCAGCAGCCAGGGCGACAGGAGCACGGTGAACACTGAAGCTTTCTTT | CASSQGDRSTVNTEAFF
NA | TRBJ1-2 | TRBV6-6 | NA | TGTGCCAGCACCCTGGGCAGCGCCTACACCTTC | CASTLGSAYTF
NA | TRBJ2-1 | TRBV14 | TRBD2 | TGTGCCAGCAGCCAGTTGAACGGGAGGTACAATGAGCAGTTCTTC | CASSQLNGRYNEQFF
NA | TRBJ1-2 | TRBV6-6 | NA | TGTGCCTCCTGGGGGAACTATGGCTACACCTTC | CASWGNYGYTF
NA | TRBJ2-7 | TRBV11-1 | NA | TGTGCCAGCAGCTTTGGGGCAGGGCTAAAGCAGTACTTC | CASSFGAGLKQYF
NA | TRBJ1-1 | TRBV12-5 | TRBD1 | TGTGCTAGTGGACGGACAGGCACGGAAGCTTTCTTT | CASGRTGTEAFF